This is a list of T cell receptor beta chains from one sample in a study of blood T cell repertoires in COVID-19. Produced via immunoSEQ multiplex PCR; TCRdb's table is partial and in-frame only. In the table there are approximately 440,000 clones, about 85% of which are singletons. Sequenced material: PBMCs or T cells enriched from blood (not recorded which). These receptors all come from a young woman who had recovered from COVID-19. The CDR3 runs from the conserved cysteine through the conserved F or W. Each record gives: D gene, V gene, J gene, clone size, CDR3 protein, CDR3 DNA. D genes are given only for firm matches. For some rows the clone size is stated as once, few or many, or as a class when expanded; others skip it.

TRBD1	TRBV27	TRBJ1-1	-	CASSSTRDSPGTEAFF	TGTGCCAGCAGTTCCACCCGGGACAGCCCAGGAACTGAAGCTTTCTTT
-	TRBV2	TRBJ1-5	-	CASKPRQPTGAQHF	TGTGCCAGCAAGCCTCGGCAGCCCACGGGGGCCCAGCATTTT
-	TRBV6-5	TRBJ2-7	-	CASSGVHSLSYEQYF	TGTGCCAGCTCAGGGGTCCATTCCCTCTCCTACGAGCAGTACTTC
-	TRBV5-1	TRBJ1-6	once	CASSLAINSPLHF	TGCGCCAGCAGCTTGGCTATTAATTCACCCCTCCACTTT
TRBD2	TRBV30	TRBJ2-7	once	CAWRPGGSLGFGEQYF	TGTGCCTGGAGGCCGGGAGGGAGCCTCGGGTTTGGCGAGCAGTACTTC
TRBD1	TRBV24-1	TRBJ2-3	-	CATSDSGQGPDTQYF	TGTGCCACCAGTGATTCGGGACAGGGTCCAGATACGCAGTATTTT
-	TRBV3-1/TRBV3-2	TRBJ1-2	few	CASSPAGRQDGYTF	TGTGCCAGCAGCCCTGCTGGGAGACAGGACGGCTACACCTTC
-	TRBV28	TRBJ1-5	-	CAGETGTTYSNQPQHF	TGTGCCGGAGAAACCGGGACAACTTATAGCAATCAGCCCCAGCATTTT
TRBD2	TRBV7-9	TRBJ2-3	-	CASSLWGLEATDTQYF	TGTGCCAGCAGCTTATGGGGACTAGAAGCCACAGATACGCAGTATTTT
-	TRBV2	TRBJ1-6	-	CASSEGVNSPLHF	TGTGCCAGCAGTGAAGGAGTTAATTCACCCCTCCACTTT
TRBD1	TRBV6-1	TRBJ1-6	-	CASSDVPGGGLGSPLHF	TGTGCCAGCAGTGACGTCCCAGGGGGCGGCCTAGGTTCACCCCTCCACTTT
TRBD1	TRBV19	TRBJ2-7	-	CASSTDRGILYEQYF	TGTGCCAGTAGTACCGACAGGGGAATCCTCTACGAGCAGTACTTC
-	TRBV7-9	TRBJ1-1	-	CASSRDAGTRDTEAFF	TGTGCCAGCAGTCGAGACGCCGGGACAAGAGACACTGAAGCTTTCTTT
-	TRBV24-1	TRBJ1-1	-	CATRAGEGTEAFF	TGTGCCACCAGGGCAGGGGAGGGGACTGAAGCTTTCTTT
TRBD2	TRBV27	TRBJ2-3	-	CASSWGGEYFADTQYF	TGTGCCAGCAGCTGGGGGGGGGAGTATTTCGCAGATACGCAGTATTTT
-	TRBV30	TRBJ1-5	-	CAWSVGTGTRGQPQHF	TGTGCCTGGAGTGTAGGCACAGGGACACGTGGTCAGCCCCAGCATTTT
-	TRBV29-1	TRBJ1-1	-	CSVELELADTEAFF	TGCAGCGTTGAATTGGAGTTAGCCGACACTGAAGCTTTCTTT
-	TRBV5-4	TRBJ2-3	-	CASNPGGAGTDTQYF	TGTGCCAGCAACCCAGGCGGGGCCGGCACAGATACGCAGTATTTT
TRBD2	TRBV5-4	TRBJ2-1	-	CASRTGTSPQEEQFF	TGTGCCAGCAGGACCGGGACTAGCCCACAAGAAGAGCAGTTCTTC
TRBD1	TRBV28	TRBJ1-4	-	CASSFALEGALATNEKLFF	TGTGCCAGCAGTTTCGCGCTCGAGGGGGCCTTAGCAACTAATGAAAAACTGTTTTTT
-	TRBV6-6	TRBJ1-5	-	CASSSQGQPQHF	TGTGCCAGCAGTTCACAGGGTCAGCCCCAGCATTTT
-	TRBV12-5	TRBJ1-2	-	CASGLVAEPGYTF	TGTGCTAGTGGTTTGGTAGCGGAGCCTGGCTACACCTTC
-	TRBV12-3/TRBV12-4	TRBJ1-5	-	CASSLGGDVQHF	TGTGCCAGCAGTTTAGGGGGGGACGTCCAGCATTTT
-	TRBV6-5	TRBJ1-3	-	CASRPLGNTIYF	TGTGCCAGCAGACCACTCGGAAACACCATATATTTT
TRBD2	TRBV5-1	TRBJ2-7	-	CASRLGVTSAGYEQYF	TGCGCCAGCAGGTTGGGGGTCACTAGCGCTGGCTACGAGCAGTACTTC
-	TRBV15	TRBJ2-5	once	CATSRDRGNMNLQETQYF	TGTGCCACCAGCAGAGATAGGGGGAATATGAATTTACAAGAGACCCAGTACTTC
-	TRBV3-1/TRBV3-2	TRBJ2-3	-	CASSQGLERTQYF	TGTGCCAGCAGCCAAGGACTCGAGCGTACGCAGTATTTT
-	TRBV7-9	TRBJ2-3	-	CASSLGLLTQYF	TGTGCCAGCAGCTTAGGACTCCTCACGCAGTATTTT
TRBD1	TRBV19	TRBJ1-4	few	CASSPGTGRGANEKLFF	TGTGCCAGTAGTCCCGGGACAGGGAGGGGAGCTAATGAAAAACTGTTTTTT
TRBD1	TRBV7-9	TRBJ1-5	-	CASSLVGQGARNQPQHF	TGTGCCAGCAGCTTAGTCGGGCAGGGGGCGCGAAATCAGCCCCAGCATTTT
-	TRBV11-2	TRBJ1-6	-	CASSLDGQGWRSPLHF	TGTGCCAGCAGCTTAGATGGGCAGGGATGGCGTTCACCCCTCCACTTT
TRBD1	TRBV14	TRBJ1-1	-	CASSPRGEVNTEAFF	TGTGCCAGCAGCCCCAGGGGGGAAGTGAACACTGAAGCTTTCTTT
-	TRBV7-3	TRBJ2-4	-	CASSLIPGVAKNIQYF	TGTGCCAGCAGCTTAATTCCGGGGGTAGCCAAAAACATTCAGTACTTC